This T cell receptor beta chain was observed in a study of blood T cell repertoires in COVID-19. Study details: Some COVID-19 samples were acute and others convalescent; all came from the United States, Italy and Spain. T cells, B-cell-depleted T cells, or PBMCs provided the cDNA or gDNA that served as material.

In the source study's methods: For nucleated cells, counts were estimated from reference gene primer amplification. Only in-frame clones appear in the TCRdb table, and some are missing; sequencing was by immunoSEQ multiplex PCR. V, J and clone size derive from that table, while D and trimming were established from the DNA sequence. Counted here are 150,000 to 200,000 clones, roughly 75% occurring once; the ten biggest clones make up approximately 6.2%. The V gene end was trimmed by 5 bases and the J gene end by 1 base; junction bases not matched to a gene: 7. Germline lookup yields CDR1 MNHNY and CDR2 SVGAGI (reference sequence). CDR3 size: 18 residues.

This TCR came from a man aged 70-80 years with active or convalescent COVID-19. V is TRBV6-6 and J is TRBJ2-3; TRBD2 aligns across 15 bases. Source material: peripheral blood. The CDR3 sequence is CASSRWTSGRARTDTQYF. CDR3 nucleotide sequence: TGTGCCAGCAGTCGCTGGACTAGCGGGAGGGCCCGCACAGATACGCAGTATTTT.